The source of this T cell receptor (beta chain) is a study of cytomegalovirus exposure and HLA in healthy donors. Study at large: Some 180 million T cells yielded 117 million unique TCR beta sequences in earlier analysis. Regarding the study as a whole: There were some V segments, including TRBV6-2 and TRBV6-3, excluded as indistinguishable. Sequencing likely caused a cluster of highly shared sequence variants.

The CDR3 has 16 residues. Germline lookup yields CDR1 SGHNT and CDR2 YYREEE (reference sequence). Trimming took 0 bases from V and 3 from J; bases not matched to a gene: 9. Details on this clone: Its antigen is unknown.

PCR primers comprised 60 Vbeta and 13 Jbeta primers. The protocol was immunoSEQ multiplex PCR, while the TCRdb copy is restricted to in-frame clones and leaves out a portion. The table has more than 85,000 clones, about 70% seen once. This TCR came from a man between 25 and 39 years old in good health and CMV-seronegative. V gene TRBV5-4 combines with J gene TRBJ2-7; 7 bases align to TRBD2. The specimen was PBMCs. Written as DNA, the CDR3 is TGTGCCAGCAGCTTGGGAACCCTGACTAGCCGCTACGAGCAGTACTTC. It translates to CASSLGTLTSRYEQYF.